Below, one TCR beta chain is given with its context. Its antigen remains unknown. This sample stems from a study of radiotherapy plus CTLA-4 blockade in lung cancer. Focal radiation plus CTLA-4 blockade with ipilimumab was given to patients with chemo-refractory metastatic non-small-cell lung cancer. Germline V gene sequence: CDR1 MDHEN, CDR2 SYDVKM. CDR3 size: 14 residues. The trim removed 7 bases at V and 3 bases at J, leaving 9 bases unmatched. Study-wide points: Early clonal dynamics of blood T cells, together with interferon-beta, were reported as the best response predictor. The study found tumor-derived TCR clones expanded in blood after radiotherapy plus ipilimumab.

Libraries were prepared by immunoSEQ multiplex PCR; TCRdb keeps only in-frame clonotypes and omits some of them. The data contain around 86,000 clones, over 80% of them seen just once; the ten biggest clones take up roughly 0.8%. V and J are TRBV28 and TRBJ2-7; 7 nucleotides align to TRBD2. Sequencing was performed on peripheral blood, taken from a patient treated with radiotherapy plus ipilimumab. The source is a human donor with non-small cell lung cancer who had stable disease on radiotherapy plus ipilimumab. CDR3 residues: CASIPMGGGYEQYF. Here the CDR3 DNA reads TGTGCCAGCATTCCAATGGGGGGGGGCTACGAGCAGTACTTC.